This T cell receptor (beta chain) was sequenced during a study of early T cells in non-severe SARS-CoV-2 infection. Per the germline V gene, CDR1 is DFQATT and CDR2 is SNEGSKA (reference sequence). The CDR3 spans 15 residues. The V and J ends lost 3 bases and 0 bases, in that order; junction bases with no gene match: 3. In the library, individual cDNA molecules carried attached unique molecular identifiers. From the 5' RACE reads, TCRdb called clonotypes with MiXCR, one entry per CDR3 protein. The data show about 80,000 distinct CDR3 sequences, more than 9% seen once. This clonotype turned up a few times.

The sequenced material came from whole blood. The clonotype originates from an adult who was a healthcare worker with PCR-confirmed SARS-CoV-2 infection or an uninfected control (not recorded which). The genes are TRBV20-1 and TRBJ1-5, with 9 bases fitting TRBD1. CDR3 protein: CSARGTGNSNQPQHF. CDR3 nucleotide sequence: TGCAGTGCTAGGGGGACAGGGAATAGCAATCAGCCCCAGCATTTT.